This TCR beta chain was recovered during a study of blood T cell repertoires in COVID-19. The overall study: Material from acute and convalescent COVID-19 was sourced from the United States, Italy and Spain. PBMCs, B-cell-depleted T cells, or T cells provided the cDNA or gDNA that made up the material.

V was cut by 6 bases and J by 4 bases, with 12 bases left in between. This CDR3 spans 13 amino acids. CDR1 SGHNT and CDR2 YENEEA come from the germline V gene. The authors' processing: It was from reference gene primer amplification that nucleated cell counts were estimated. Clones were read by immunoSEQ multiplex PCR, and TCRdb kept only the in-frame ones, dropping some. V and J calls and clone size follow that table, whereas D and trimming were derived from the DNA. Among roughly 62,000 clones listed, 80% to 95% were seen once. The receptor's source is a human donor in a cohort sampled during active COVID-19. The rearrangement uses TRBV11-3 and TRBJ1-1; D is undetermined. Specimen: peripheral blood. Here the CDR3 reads CASSTDTGTEAFF. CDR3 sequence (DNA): TGTGCCAGCAGTACCGACACTGGCACTGAAGCTTTCTTT. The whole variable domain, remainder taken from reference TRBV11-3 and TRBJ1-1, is EAGVVQSPRYKIIEKKQPVAFWCNPISGHNTLYWYLQNLGQGPELLIRYENEEAVDDSQLPKDRFSAERLKGVDSTLKIQPAELGDSAVYLCASSTDTGTEAFFGQGTRLTVV.